The 10 T cell receptor beta chains reported below all come from one sample, sequenced in a study of blood T cell repertoires in COVID-19. The data were produced by immunoSEQ multiplex PCR, yet TCRdb's version contains in-frame clones alone and is incomplete. The sample comprises about 26,000 clones, more than 65% of which are singletons, and 40% to 60% rests with the top ten. Sequences were obtained from peripheral blood. Receptor source: a man aged 50 to 59 with active or convalescent COVID-19.

The chain couples TRBV5-6 to TRBJ2-5; D call uncertain. CDR1 is SGHDT and CDR2 is YYEEEE in the germline V gene. The V end was cut by 4 bases, the J end by 9 bases, with 19 bases between. The CDR3 contains 14 residues. The CDR3 DNA reads TGTGCCAGCAGCCCCCGGTCGATTGGGCCCGCCCAGTACTTC. This encodes CASSPRSIGPAQYF. Using reference TRBV5-6 and TRBJ2-5 for the parts outside the CDR3, the full variable domain is DAGVTQSPTHLIKTRGQQVTLRCSPKSGHDTVSWYQQALGQGPQFIFQYYEEEERQRGNFPDRFSGHQFPNYSSELNVNALLLGDSALYLCASSPRSIGPAQYFGPGTRLLVL.

The sample holds a few counts of this clone. The rearrangement joins TRBV28 to TRBJ1-1; D not resolved. This CDR3 is 14 amino acids long. Germline V gene lookup returns CDR1 MDHEN and CDR2 SYDVKM. V was shortened by 1 base and J by 11 bases, with 17 bases between the two germline ends. CDR3 coding DNA: TGTGCCAGCAGTTTATCCCACAGCCTCCAAGAGGCTTTCTTT. As protein: CASSLSHSLQEAFF.

The chain has TRBV6-9 and TRBJ2-7; D is uncertain. V was pared by 11 bases and J by 4 bases, with 12 bases between. CDR1 and CDR2 (germline): MNHGY, SVAAGI. The CDR3 sequence is 11 residues long. This CDR3 is CAVSPEYEQYF. The DNA of the CDR3 is TGTGCCGTCTCCCCCGAGTACGAGCAGTACTTC.

The rearrangement links TRBV2 to TRBJ1-2; tentatively, D is TRBD1 (5 bases). V dropped 9 bases and J dropped 3 bases, with 8 bases sitting between them. The CDR3 has 11 amino acids. Germline CDR1 and CDR2: SNHLY and FYNNEI. CDR3 DNA sequence: TGTGCCAGTTGGGGGGACTATGGCTACACCTTC. Protein sequence: CASWGDYGYTF. The full variable domain, with the rest looked up from reference TRBV2 and TRBJ1-2, is EPEVTQTPSHQVTQMGQEVILRCVPISNHLYFYWYRQILGQKVEFLVSFYNNEISEKSEIFDDQFSVERPDGSNFTLKIRSTKLEDSAMYFCASWGDYGYTFGSGTRLTVV.

V and J are TRBV2 and TRBJ1-2, with TRBD1 matching 7 bases. The germline gives CDR1 SNHLY, CDR2 FYNNEI. The ends lost 6 bases at V and 2 bases at J; junction bases unmatched: 6. This CDR3 comprises 14 residues. CDR3 residues: CASSLDRANYGYTF. CDR3 nucleotides: TGTGCCAGCAGCCTTGACAGGGCGAACTATGGCTACACCTTC.

The rearrangement joins TRBV19 to TRBJ2-1; D is possibly TRBD2 (6 bases). CDR1 and CDR2 from the germline V gene are LNHDA and SQIVND (reference sequence). CDR3 length: 15 residues. V was shortened by 2 bases and J by 0 bases, with 8 bases between the two germline ends. The CDR3 spells CASSILAVSYNEQFF. The CDR3 DNA follows: TGTGCCAGTAGTATATTAGCGGTCTCCTACAATGAGCAGTTCTTC.

The rearrangement uses TRBV7-9 and TRBJ2-2, with a tentative D call TRBD2 (7 bases). Trimming stripped 5 bases from V and 6 bases from J, with 16 bases between. Germline CDR1 is SEHNR and CDR2 is FQNEAQ (reference sequence). This CDR3 comprises 15 residues. The chain's CDR3 is CASSPLGGASGELFF. CDR3 sequence (DNA): TGTGCCAGCAGCCCCCTGGGGGGGGCCTCCGGGGAGCTGTTTTTT. Supplemented by reference TRBV7-9 and TRBJ2-2, the full variable domain reads DTGVSQNPRHKITKRGQNVTFRCDPISEHNRLYWYRQTLGQGPEFLTYFQNEAQLEKSRLLSDRFSAERPKGSFSTLEIQRTEQGDSAMYLCASSPLGGASGELFFGEGSRLTVL.

This clone has a single count. This CDR3 reads CASSATGVGDEQFF. CDR3 DNA sequence: TGTGCCAGCAGCGCGACAGGGGTTGGGGATGAGCAGTTCTTC. V usage is TRBV9 and J usage is TRBJ2-1; 8 bases are a match to TRBD1. With 3 bases clipped from V and 8 bases from J, the junction kept 7 bases outside the gene matches. The CDR3 runs 14 residues. Germline V gives CDR1 SGDLS, CDR2 YYNGEE.

This clone was recorded only once. This sequence joins TRBV18 and TRBJ1-2, with D perhaps matching TRBD1 (6 bases). The ends were cut back, 5 bases at V and 4 bases at J, with 14 bases in the middle. Germline V lookup: CDR1 KGHSH, CDR2 LQKENI. The CDR3 length is 14 residues. The CDR3 spells CASSSQTGLYGYTF. In nucleotides, the CDR3 is TGTGCCAGCTCATCGCAGACAGGCCTCTATGGCTACACCTTC. Filled out from reference TRBV18 and TRBJ1-2, the complete variable domain reads NAGVMQNPRHLVRRRGQEARLRCSPMKGHSHVYWYRQLPEEGLKFMVYLQKENIIDESGMPKERFSAEFPKEGPSILRIQQVVRGDSAAYFCASSSQTGLYGYTFGSGTRLTVV.

The V and J genes are TRBV5-1 and TRBJ2-1; no definite D call. CDR3 length: 12 amino acids. V was pared by 9 bases and J by 4 bases, with 11 bases between. The germline V gene has CDR1 SGHRS and CDR2 YFSETQ. This CDR3 is CATSGSYNEQFF. The DNA of the CDR3 is TGCGCCACATCCGGGTCTTACAATGAGCAGTTCTTC.